This passage covers 8 T cell receptor beta chains from one sample sequenced in a study of blood T cell repertoires in COVID-19. Sequenced by immunoSEQ multiplex PCR; TCRdb stores in-frame clones only, minus some. Of around 210,000 clones detected, roughly 85% appear once; the ten largest clones hold 5.1%. Sequenced input: peripheral blood. All receptors derive from a man in his forties or fifties with COVID-19, enrolled during active disease.

Concerning this clone: Relative to the germline gene, one junction end is altered; a read error may explain this. The chain couples TRBV30 to TRBJ2-7; 7 nucleotides agree with TRBD2. The CDR3 loop spans 14 amino acids. The germline gives CDR1 GTSNPN, CDR2 SVGIG (reference sequence). This chain's CDR3 is CAWSPPGLLYGQYF. CDR3 DNA: TGTGCCTGGAGCCCCCCGGGACTACTCTACGGGCAGTACTTC. Full variable domain (remainder filled in from reference TRBV30 and TRBJ2-7): SQTIHQWPATLVQPVGSPLSLECTVEGTSNPNLYWYRQAAGRGLQLLFYSVGIGQISSEVPQNLSASRPQDRQFILSSKKLLLSDSGFYLCAWSPPGLLYGQYFGPGTRLTVT.

The chain has TRBV24-1 and TRBJ2-7, with TRBD1 matching over 8 bases. Trimming cost V 4 bases and J 2 bases; bases outside gene matches: 6. Germline V gene sequence: CDR1 KGHDR, CDR2 SFDVKD. The CDR3 has 15 amino acids. CDR3 sequence reads: CATSDPQQGAYEQYF. The CDR3 DNA reads TGTGCCACCAGTGACCCTCAACAGGGGGCCTACGAGCAGTACTTC.

This chain links TRBV30 with TRBJ2-2; D perhaps matches TRBD2 (6 bases). CDR3 size: 15 residues. Trimming left V 5 bases short and J 6 bases short, with 19 bases between. Germline CDR1 GTSNPN, CDR2 SVGIG (reference sequence). The CDR3 DNA sequence: TGTGCCTGGGCCATGGGGGGAACTTACCCCGGGGAGCTGTTTTTT. This codes for CAWAMGGTYPGELFF.

The chain couples TRBV28 to TRBJ2-5, with a tentative D call TRBD2 (5 bases). Trimming pared 3 bases from V and 3 bases from J, leaving 8 bases between. The CDR3 contains 13 residues. Per germline, CDR1 MDHEN and CDR2 SYDVKM. The CDR3 nucleotides are TGTGCCAGCAGTTTGCCGCGGGAAGAGACCCAGTACTTC. Its translation: CASSLPREETQYF.

This clone came up a few times. The chain links TRBV7-8 to TRBJ2-1; D ambiguous. CDR3 length: 12 amino acids. Between the trimmed V and J ends, which lost 1 base and 6 bases, there was a span of 4 bases. Germline CDR1 and CDR2: SGHVS and FQNEAQ. CDR3 in DNA: TGTGCCAGCAGCTTAGTCGTCAATGAGCAGTTCTTC. It specifies CASSLVVNEQFF.

J is TRBJ2-2 and V is TRBV5-1; D is perhaps TRBD1 (6 bases). This CDR3 spans 15 amino acids. V dropped 1 base and J dropped 1 base, with 8 bases sitting between them. CDR1 and CDR2 from the germline V gene are SGHRS and YFSETQ. CDR3 region: CASSLSQGNTGELFF. In DNA form, the CDR3 reads TGCGCCAGCAGCTTGTCACAGGGGAACACCGGGGAGCTGTTTTTT. The whole variable domain, filled in from reference TRBV5-1 and TRBJ2-2, reads KAGVTQTPRYLIKTRGQQVTLSCSPISGHRSVSWYQQTPGQGLQFLFEYFSETQRNKGNFPGRFSGRQFSNSRSEMNVSTLELGDSALYLCASSLSQGNTGELFFGEGSRLTVL.

This clone was detected once. The rearrangement uses TRBV9 and TRBJ1-4; tentatively, D is TRBD1 (6 bases). CDR1 is SGDLS and CDR2 is YYNGEE in the germline V gene. This CDR3 contains 17 residues. V lost 0 bases and J lost 3, with 15 bases in between. The CDR3 nucleotides are TGTGCCAGCAGCGTAGGTCTCTCGGGGGGGCCTAATGAAAAACTGTTTTTT. Its translation: CASSVGLSGGPNEKLFF.

This rearrangement joins TRBV7-9 to TRBJ2-5; 7 positions match TRBD1. V was clipped by 5 bases and J by 1 base; unmatched bases: 4. Germline loops: CDR1 SEHNR, CDR2 FQNEAQ (reference sequence). The CDR3 extends over 14 amino acids. The CDR3 is CASSKGQRQETQYF. The CDR3 nucleotides are TGTGCCAGCAGCAAGGGACAGCGCCAAGAGACCCAGTACTTC.